Listed here is a single T cell receptor beta chain. As yet, its antigen is unknown. This sample is part of a study of graft-versus-host responses after intestinal transplantation. Study in general: The study gave all recipients anti-thymocyte globulin induction, then tacrolimus and steroids for 2 to 3 years.

The table came from immunoSEQ multiplex PCR; TCRdb's copy has only in-frame clones and leaves some out. The table lists about 57,000 clones, approximately 90% of them singletons. The germline V gene encodes CDR1 DFQATT and CDR2 SNEGSKA (reference sequence). With V trimmed by 5 bases and J by 5 bases, 2 bases remained unmatched. The CDR3 runs 11 residues. Study results and caveats: High graft-versus-host to host-versus-graft clonal ratios were found in allografts of patients who had graft-donor T cell macrochimerism. Recipient marrow harbored GvH clones, some of which surfaced first in ileum or blood.

This specimen consisted of PBMCs, obtained 26 days after transplant. This rearrangement joins TRBV20-1 to TRBJ2-7; TRBD1 aligns across 8 bases. This TCR was recovered from a human patient who received an intestinal transplant, so some T cells may come from the graft donor. In nucleotides, the CDR3 is TGCAGTGCTGGACAGGGCCACGAGCAGTACTTC. Translation: CSAGQGHEQYF.